Shown below are 30 T cell receptor beta chains from a single sample sequenced in a study of HIV-infected patients and healthy controls. TCRdb used MiXCR to reprocess the 5' RACE reads, holding one entry per CDR3 protein. The sample yields around 20,000 distinct CDR3 sequences, about 19% seen once. The specimen was CD8+ T cells from blood. The receptors here all came from a human donor in good health.

This clonotype appeared many times. This chain uses TRBV12-3 or TRBV12-4 with TRBJ1-2; a possible D gene is TRBD1 (5 bases). The CDR3 is made up of 16 amino acids. The ends were cut back, 3 bases at V and 4 bases at J, with 18 bases in the middle. The CDR3: CASSFLSRGTAYGYTF. DNA for the CDR3: TGTGCCAGCAGTTTCCTATCTCGGGGGACCGCCTATGGCTACACCTTC.

A word on this clonotype: A much bigger clone sits one base away, suggesting this may be a read error. The chain links TRBV12-5 to TRBJ2-3; 9 nucleotides align to TRBD2. The V gene's germline CDR1 is LGHNT and CDR2 FRNRAP. The CDR3 length is 15 residues. The CDR3 bases are TGTGGTAGTGGTTTGGGGACTAGCAGAACAGATACGCAGTATTTT. This gives the protein CGSGLGTSRTDTQYF.

This clonotype was observed a handful of times. This sequence joins TRBV6-2 or TRBV6-3 and TRBJ2-5; unclear D gene. The CDR3 sequence is 12 residues long. Germline lookup yields CDR1 MNHEY and CDR2 SVGEGT. V lost 0 bases and J lost 5, with 4 bases in between. This CDR3 reads CASSYSKETQYF. In DNA, the CDR3 is TGTGCCAGCAGTTACTCGAAGGAGACCCAGTACTTC.

This chain uses TRBV4-1 with TRBJ2-7, with 7 nucleotides matching TRBD2. With 1 base clipped from V and 1 base from J, the junction kept 1 base outside the gene matches. The CDR3 has 14 residues. Looked up from germline, CDR1 is MGHRA and CDR2 is YSYEKL. The CDR3: CASSQVGRSYEQYF. The CDR3 bases are TGCGCCAGCAGCCAAGTCGGGAGGTCCTACGAGCAGTACTTC.

A single count supports this clonotype. A read error may explain this, as a much larger clone is one base away. The chain is built from TRBV7-9 and TRBJ2-2; D perhaps matches TRBD2 (6 bases). The germline V gene has CDR1 SEHNR and CDR2 FQNEAQ (reference sequence). This CDR3 is built from 14 residues. The CDR3 loop is CASSPTADTGGLFF. CDR3 nucleotide sequence: TGTGCCAGCAGCCCAACCGCTGACACCGGGGGGCTGTTTTTT.

The chain joins TRBV5-1 to TRBJ2-1, with D perhaps assigned TRBD1 or TRBD2 (5 bases each). The CDR3 extends over 17 amino acids. Germline CDR1 reads SGHRS; CDR2 reads YFSETQ. V gave up 2 bases and J gave up 0 bases, with 15 bases separating them. CDR3 loop: CASSLFSGPPSYNEQFF. The DNA for the CDR3 is TGCGCCAGCAGCTTATTCTCGGGACCCCCCTCCTACAATGAGCAGTTCTTC.

CDR3: CASSPGLSYEQYF. The CDR3 nucleotides are TGTGCCAGTAGTCCCGGACTCTCCTACGAGCAGTACTTC. The V and J genes are TRBV19 and TRBJ2-7, with D perhaps matching TRBD2 (5 bases). This CDR3 spans 13 amino acids. CDR1 and CDR2 (germline): LNHDA, SQIVND (reference sequence). V lost 5 bases and J lost 0, with 8 bases in between.

The chain combines TRBV15 with TRBJ2-7; D remains unclear. The CDR3 is 12 amino acids. Germline V gene sequence: CDR1 LNHNV, CDR2 YYDKDF (reference sequence). Trimming pared 0 bases from V and 4 bases from J, leaving 4 bases between. The CDR3 DNA reads TGTGCCACCAGCAGAGACACTTACGAGCAGTACTTC. It specifies CATSRDTYEQYF.

The table lists this clonotype with a count of one. This sequence joins TRBV19 and TRBJ2-7, with TRBD1 matching 12 bases. V lost 3 bases and J lost 3; bases outside the gene matches: 3. Germline V gives CDR1 LNHDA, CDR2 SQIVND (reference sequence). The CDR3 is made up of 15 amino acids. Here the CDR3 DNA reads TGTGCCAGTAGTATTGGGACAGGGGGCTACTACGAGCAGTACTTC. Translating it yields CASSIGTGGYYEQYF.

The V gene is TRBV11-2, the J gene TRBJ1-5; D gene ambiguous. V lost 3 bases and J 1 base, leaving 7 bases between the germline ends. The CDR3 extends over 14 amino acids. The germline CDR1 and CDR2 sequences are SGHAT and FQNNGV. The CDR3 reads CASSLGQSNQPQHF. The DNA for the CDR3 is TGTGCCAGCAGCTTGGGCCAGAGCAATCAGCCCCAGCATTTT.

The V and J genes are TRBV10-3 and TRBJ2-7, with D unresolved. Germline CDR1 and CDR2: ENHRY and SYGVKD. V shed 3 bases and J shed 4 bases, with 13 bases lying between them. This CDR3 has 14 amino acids. This CDR3 reads CAISDPESQYEQYF. The CDR3 nucleotides read TGTGCCATCAGTGACCCCGAGTCCCAATACGAGCAGTACTTC.

The rearrangement uses TRBV12-3 or TRBV12-4 and TRBJ1-3; D not resolved. The CDR3 runs 16 residues. Trimming shortened V by 7 bases and J by 0 bases, and 16 bases separated the two germline ends. In DNA, the CDR3 is TGTGCCAGCATAGTTTATCAGATAAACTCTGGAAACACCATATATTTT. This gives the protein CASIVYQINSGNTIYF.

This clonotype was seen more than once but under ten times. This chain uses TRBV19 with TRBJ1-5; 11 bases are a match to TRBD1. The CDR3 totals 16 residues. After removal of 2 bases from V and 3 bases from J, the junction contained 3 bases not matched to a gene. Germline values: CDR1 LNHDA, CDR2 SQIVND (reference sequence). DNA for the CDR3: TGTGCCAGTAGTATATCGGGACAGGGGGTCAATCAGCCCCAGCATTTT. Protein sequence: CASSISGQGVNQPQHF.

V and J are TRBV18 and TRBJ1-2, with D perhaps matching TRBD1 (5 bases). Germline V gene data show CDR1 as KGHSH and CDR2 as LQKENI. The length of the CDR3 is 15 residues. Trimming shortened V by 3 bases and J by 5 bases, and 16 bases separated the two germline ends. CDR3 nucleotides: TGTGCCAGCTCACCCGAAGGGGTTGCAACTTATGGCTACACCTTC. Amino acids: CASSPEGVATYGYTF.

There are many counts of this clonotype. The V call is TRBV4-1, the J call TRBJ2-7; D is undetermined. The CDR3 contains 13 residues. V lost 3 bases to trimming and J lost 3 bases, with 9 bases between them. The V gene's germline CDR1 is MGHRA and CDR2 YSYEKL. The CDR3 here is CASSHGPLYEQYF. CDR3 bases: TGCGCCAGCAGCCATGGTCCCCTCTACGAGCAGTACTTC.

The V and J genes are TRBV20-1 and TRBJ2-7, with 8 positions matching TRBD1. CDR1 is DFQATT, CDR2 SNEGSKA, per germline (reference sequence). The V and J ends lost 2 bases and 4 bases, in that order; junction bases with no gene match: 7. This CDR3 has 14 residues. The CDR3 nucleotides are TGCAGTGCTAGACTTGACAGGGGTTGGTACGAGCAGTACTTC. The encoded protein is CSARLDRGWYEQYF.

The chain recombines TRBV28 with TRBJ2-4; 13 nucleotides agree with TRBD2. Per the germline V gene, CDR1 is MDHEN and CDR2 is SYDVKM. Trimming took 6 bases from V and 6 from J; bases not matched to a gene: 5. The CDR3 runs to 15 residues. This CDR3 reads CASSGLAGVANIQYF. The CDR3 coding sequence is TGTGCCAGCAGCGGACTAGCGGGAGTCGCAAACATTCAGTACTTC.

As DNA, the CDR3 is TGTGCCTGGACCCCCGGGACTAGTAATTTCTACGAGCAGTACTTC. It specifies CAWTPGTSNFYEQYF. V gene TRBV30 combines with J gene TRBJ2-7; 8 bases map to TRBD2. The CDR3 consists of 15 residues. Germline CDR1 and CDR2: GTSNPN and SVGIG (reference sequence). V lost 4 bases to trimming and J lost 3 bases; unmatched junction nucleotides: 11.

This clonotype appeared a few times. The chain is built from TRBV5-8 and TRBJ2-7; D unresolved. The CDR3 length is 14 residues. The V gene lost 0 bases and the J gene lost 3 bases, with 10 bases spanning the gap. Germline V CDR1 and CDR2: SGHTS, YDEGEE. This chain's CDR3 is CASSLGHFRYEQYF. CDR3 nucleotide sequence: TGTGCCAGCAGCTTGGGGCACTTTCGCTACGAGCAGTACTTC.

This rearrangement joins TRBV6-6 to TRBJ1-1; D ambiguous. Per the germline V gene, CDR1 is MNHNY and CDR2 is SVGAGI (reference sequence). This CDR3 is 11 amino acids long. The V end lost 2 bases, the J end lost 10 bases, and 8 bases lay between the germline ends. CDR3 bases: TGTGCCAGCAGTTACGCCTCCGTAGCTTTCTTT. Residues: CASSYASVAFF.

This chain uses TRBV5-5 with TRBJ2-7, with a tentative D call TRBD1 (5 bases). This CDR3 has 15 residues. In germline, CDR1 is SGHKS, CDR2 YYEKEE (reference sequence). Trimming cost V 2 bases and J 5 bases, with 17 bases left between them. CDR3 region: CASSLIAGRIHEQYF. Written as DNA, the CDR3 is TGTGCCAGCAGCTTAATTGCAGGGCGCATCCACGAGCAGTACTTC.

V gene TRBV18 combines with J gene TRBJ2-1; possibly TRBD2 for D (6 bases). CDR3 length: 16 residues. Germline CDR1 and CDR2: KGHSH and LQKENI. V lost 4 bases, J lost 0 bases, and 13 bases lay in between. CDR3 sequence reads: CASSLGTSPSYNEQFF. CDR3 coding DNA: TGTGCCAGCTCACTCGGGACTTCGCCCTCCTACAATGAGCAGTTCTTC. Using reference TRBV18 and TRBJ2-1 for the parts outside the CDR3, the full variable domain is NAGVMQNPRHLVRRRGQEARLRCSPMKGHSHVYWYRQLPEEGLKFMVYLQKENIIDESGMPKERFSAEFPKEGPSILRIQQVVRGDSAAYFCASSLGTSPSYNEQFFGPGTRLTVL.

This clonotype was seen repeatedly, ten times or more. The chain uses TRBV7-8 and TRBJ1-1, with D maybe TRBD1 (6 bases). Trimming shortened V by 1 base and J by 3 bases, and 12 bases separated the two germline ends. There are 15 residues in the CDR3. Germline CDR1 is SGHVS and CDR2 is FQNEAQ. As DNA, the CDR3 is TGTGCCAGCAGCTTAGAAGGGACATTAGACACTGAAGCTTTCTTT. Translated: CASSLEGTLDTEAFF.

This clonotype was seen ten or more times. The rearrangement joins TRBV14 to TRBJ2-6, with TRBD1 matching 7 bases. Losses at the gene ends were 3 bases for V and 0 bases for J; bases not matched to a gene: 17. CDR3 length: 21 residues. Germline V gene sequence: CDR1 SGHDN, CDR2 FVKESK. CDR3 loop: CASSHVDGGRDSLSGANVLTF. The CDR3 DNA reads TGTGCCAGCAGCCACGTTGATGGGGGCCGGGACAGCCTCTCTGGGGCCAACGTCCTGACTTTC.

J is TRBJ1-5 and V is TRBV6-1; tentative D call: TRBD1 (6 bases). Germline lookup yields CDR1 MNHNS and CDR2 SASEGT. The CDR3 has 16 amino acids. The ends were cut back, 7 bases at V and 0 bases at J, with 16 bases in the middle. As DNA, the CDR3 is TGTGCCAGCATTGATCACGGGACACCTAGCAATCAGCCCCAGCATTTT. Protein sequence: CASIDHGTPSNQPQHF.

The table lists this clonotype with many counts. CDR3 sequence reads: CASCKKGLSTDTQYF. The CDR3 DNA reads as TGCGCCAGTTGCAAGAAAGGACTTAGCACAGATACGCAGTATTTT. V is TRBV4-1 and J is TRBJ2-3, with a possible D match to TRBD2 (5 bases). The length of the CDR3 is 15 residues. CDR1 is MGHRA, CDR2 YSYEKL, per germline. V lost 9 bases and J lost 0, with 16 bases in between.

This clonotype was detected many times. The chain combines TRBV27 with TRBJ2-7; D is perhaps TRBD1 (7 bases). Germline lookup yields CDR1 MNHEY and CDR2 SMNVEV (reference sequence). The V and J ends lost 2 bases and 1 base respectively, with 12 bases between them. This CDR3 is built from 15 residues. CDR3 nucleotides: TGTGCCAGCAGTTTAGGAGGGGGCGCGTCCTACGAGCAGTACTTC. This codes for CASSLGGGASYEQYF.

This clonotype was detected ten times or more. The chain carries TRBV29-1 and TRBJ1-2; D is undetermined. The germline V gene encodes CDR1 SQVTM and CDR2 ANQGSEA. This CDR3 region has 15 residues. V shed 0 bases and J shed 2 bases, with 13 bases lying between them. The CDR3 coding sequence is TGCAGCGTTGAAGACGAAACTCACTTAAACTATGGCTACACCTTC. This gives the protein CSVEDETHLNYGYTF.

The gene calls are TRBV4-3 and TRBJ2-3; TRBD2 agrees at 13 bases. The J segment lost 2 bases and the V segment lost 0 bases, leaving 5 bases of the junction unmatched. Germline V gene sequence: CDR1 LGHNA, CDR2 YSLEER. The CDR3 is made up of 18 amino acids. The CDR3 loop is CASSQDLLAGGYTDTQYF. The CDR3 nucleotides are TGCGCCAGCAGCCAAGATTTACTAGCGGGGGGGTACACAGATACGCAGTATTTT.

This clonotype was seen at least ten times. The chain joins TRBV29-1 to TRBJ2-7; tentative D call: TRBD1 (8 bases). Germline CDR1 reads SQVTM; CDR2 reads ANQGSEA. Trimming stripped 4 bases from V and 2 bases from J, with 21 bases between. The CDR3 totals 16 residues. Written as DNA, the CDR3 is TGCAGCGTTGTCGGGGGGACAGGATCCCTTCCCTACGAGCAGTACTTC. Amino acids: CSVVGGTGSLPYEQYF.